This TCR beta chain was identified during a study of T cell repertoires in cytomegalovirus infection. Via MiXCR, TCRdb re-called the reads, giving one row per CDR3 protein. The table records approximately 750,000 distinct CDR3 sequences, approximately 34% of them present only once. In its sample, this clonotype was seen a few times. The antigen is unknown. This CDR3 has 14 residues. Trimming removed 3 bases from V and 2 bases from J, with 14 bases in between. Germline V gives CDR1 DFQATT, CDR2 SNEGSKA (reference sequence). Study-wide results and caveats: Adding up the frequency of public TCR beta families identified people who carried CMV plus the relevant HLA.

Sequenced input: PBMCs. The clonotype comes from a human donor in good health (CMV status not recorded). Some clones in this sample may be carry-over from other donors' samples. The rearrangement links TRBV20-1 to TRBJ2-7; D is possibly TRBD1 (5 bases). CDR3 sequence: CSASSRGIAYEQYF. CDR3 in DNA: TGCAGTGCTAGTTCTAGGGGAATCGCCTACGAGCAGTACTTC.